A single sample is the source of the 3 T cell receptor beta chains below, sequenced in a study of T cells in localized non-small cell lung cancer. This table comes from immunoSEQ multiplex PCR, and its TCRdb copy is limited to in-frame clones, with some not included. The table shows more than 100,000 clones, with around 92% occurring only once. The sequenced sample was peripheral blood, obtained before any cancer treatment. Receptors originate from a female donor of 60 years or more with stage I lung adenocarcinoma.

The chain recombines TRBV28 with TRBJ1-3, with no clear D. V was clipped by 6 bases and J by 2 bases, with 11 bases between them. The CDR3 length is 14 residues. Germline-derived CDR1 and CDR2 are MDHEN and SYDVKM. The CDR3: CASSPVLAGNTIYF. Written as DNA, the CDR3 is TGTGCCAGCAGCCCCGTGCTGGCTGGAAACACCATATATTTT. Full variable domain (rest looked up from reference TRBV28 and TRBJ1-3): DVKVTQSSRYLVKRTGEKVFLECVQDMDHENMFWYRQDPGLGLRLIYFSYDVKMKEKGDIPEGYSVSREKKERFSLILESASTNQTSMYLCASSPVLAGNTIYFGEGSWLTVV.

The rearrangement links TRBV10-2 to TRBJ2-7, with 9 nucleotides matching TRBD2. The germline gives CDR1 WSHSY, CDR2 SAAADI. The trim removed 6 bases at V and 5 bases at J, leaving 8 bases unmatched. The CDR3 runs 14 residues. CDR3 residues: CASRRAGGRDEQYF. The DNA for the CDR3 is TGCGCCAGCAGGCGAGCGGGAGGAAGGGACGAGCAGTACTTC.

This clone was observed a few times. The chain recombines TRBV27 with TRBJ1-5; no clear D. V was trimmed by 0 bases and J by 3 bases, leaving 12 bases between them. CDR1 and CDR2 (germline): MNHEY, SMNVEV (reference sequence). The CDR3 runs 16 residues. In DNA, the CDR3 is TGTGCCAGCAGTTTATCCCCGGGAAGCAACAATCAGCCCCAGCATTTT. It codes for CASSLSPGSNNQPQHF.